Included here is one T cell receptor (beta chain) sequence, with context. Its specificity is not known. In the authors' workflow: ImmunoSEQ output lacked quality scores and full-length reads, limiting matched filtering. Generated by immunoSEQ multiplex PCR, the TCRdb table keeps only in-frame clones and is missing some. V and J calls and clone size follow that table, whereas D and trimming were derived from the DNA. The table shows more than 2,000,000 clones, with around 90% occurring only once. This entry belongs to a study of shared clonotypes between healthy human individuals. Points from the study as a whole: It was the few donors that limited the genetic and exposure-history diversity represented. Larger richness was generally estimated for naive than memory subsets.

Germline assignment: CDR1 MNHEY and CDR2 SVGAGI. This CDR3 is built from 15 residues. The V end was cut by 6 bases, the J end by 6 bases, with 18 bases between. This chain joins TRBV6-5 and TRBJ2-1, with D perhaps matching TRBD2 (6 bases). The sample taken for sequencing was naive CD4+ T cells sorted from blood. Subset here: CD45RA+ positively selected. The sequence was obtained from a man aged 18 to 30 in good health. The CDR3 region is CASSLWGVGGNEQFF. The CDR3 region has the DNA TGTGCCAGCAGCCTGTGGGGGGTGGGGGGCAATGAGCAGTTCTTC.